Presented here are 27 T cell receptor beta chains from one specimen sequenced in a study of PD-1 blockade in classical Hodgkin lymphoma (TCRdb year 2020). In the paper's terms, the time point label means: cycle 4 day 1 (C4D1), after 6 weeks of nivolumab. All trial patients had relapsed after autologous stem cell transplantation, with cohorts A, B and C differing in prior brentuximab vedotin exposure. Magnetic negative selection with a Miltenyi CD4+ T cell isolation kit was used to purify CD4+ T cells from thawed PBMCs. The library was obtained by the immunoSEQ multiplex PCR assay. Not all clones reach the TCRdb copy of this immuneACCESS table, which keeps in-frame sequences only. Checked studies attribute under half of the gap to unresolved V genes and leave the rest unexplained. Counted in this sample were tens of thousands of clones; 70% to 80% of them appeared once. Around 1.2% of the sample rests with the top ten.

The specimen comprised CD4+ T cells from blood, sampled before the fourth cycle of nivolumab. The receptors originated from a human donor with classical Hodgkin lymphoma.

This chain uses TRBV2 with TRBJ1-3, with no clear D. V was cut by 5 bases and J by 3 bases, with 8 bases left in between. Germline values: CDR1 SNHLY, CDR2 FYNNEI. CDR3 length: 13 residues. For the CDR3, the DNA is TGTGCCAGCAGTTCCTATAGTGGAAACACCATATATTTT. Amino acids: CASSSYSGNTIYF.

This clone occurred a few times. The chain joins TRBV18 to TRBJ2-7; perhaps TRBD1 as D (7 bases). V lost 2 bases, J lost 4 bases, and 15 bases lay in between. The CDR3 sequence is 15 residues long. Germline lookup yields CDR1 KGHSH and CDR2 LQKENI. CDR3 in amino acids: CASSPSLAGGYEQYF. The CDR3 bases are TGTGCCAGCTCACCATCGTTGGCAGGGGGGTACGAGCAGTACTTC.

The rearrangement uses TRBV5-1 and TRBJ2-3, with D possibly TRBD2 on 7 matching bases. V was trimmed by 0 bases and J by 2 bases, leaving 16 bases between them. From germline, CDR1 is SGHRS and CDR2 YFSETQ. The CDR3 is made up of 17 amino acids. CDR3 loop: CASSLALGGGLTDTQYF. CDR3 in DNA: TGCGCCAGCAGCTTGGCATTGGGAGGGGGACTCACAGATACGCAGTATTTT.

The chain carries TRBV2 and TRBJ2-5; weak D call: TRBD2 (5 bases). The germline V gene has CDR1 SNHLY and CDR2 FYNNEI. The CDR3 extends over 13 amino acids. The V and J ends lost 10 bases and 2 bases respectively, with 14 bases between them. This chain's CDR3 is CATFRLPQETQYF. In DNA form, the CDR3 reads TGTGCCACATTCCGACTACCACAAGAGACCCAGTACTTC.

CDR3 coding DNA: TGTGCCAGCAGCATAGACGGGGCAACTAATGAAAAACTGTTTTTT. It translates to CASSIDGATNEKLFF. The rearrangement joins TRBV7-9 to TRBJ1-4; D ambiguous. V lost 5 bases and J 0 bases, leaving 10 bases between the germline ends. This CDR3 comprises 15 residues. Germline CDR1 SEHNR, CDR2 FQNEAQ (reference sequence).

The rearrangement uses TRBV28 and TRBJ2-3; 12 bases fit TRBD2. This CDR3 is built from 16 residues. Germline trimming cut 5 bases from V and 1 base from J; bases unmatched to any gene: 4. Germline CDR1 is MDHEN and CDR2 is SYDVKM. CDR3 sequence: CASSLWTSGGTDTQYF. The CDR3 region has the DNA TGTGCCAGCAGTCTTTGGACTAGCGGGGGCACAGATACGCAGTATTTT.

This clone is medium-sized (0.01 to 0.1%) in the sample. The genes are TRBV19 and TRBJ2-7; D is uncertain. The CDR3 runs 14 residues. V was shortened by 3 bases and J by 4 bases, with 13 bases between the two germline ends. Germline V lookup: CDR1 LNHDA, CDR2 SQIVND (reference sequence). The CDR3 nucleotides are TGTGCCAGTAGTATTGGCAGGCGAAAGTACGAGCAGTACTTC. Protein product: CASSIGRRKYEQYF.

The chain carries TRBV5-8 and TRBJ2-5, with D possibly being TRBD1 (5 bases). The V end was cut by 1 base, the J end by 4 bases, with 8 bases between. There are 13 residues in the CDR3. Germline assignment: CDR1 SGHTS and CDR2 YDEGEE. The CDR3 loop is CASSLRGLETQYF. As DNA, the CDR3 is TGTGCCAGCAGCTTGAGGGGCTTAGAGACCCAGTACTTC.

This chain connects TRBV19 to TRBJ2-2; tentatively, D is TRBD2 (6 bases). Germline CDR1 reads LNHDA; CDR2 reads SQIVND (reference sequence). The CDR3 is made up of 18 amino acids. The ends were cut back, 0 bases at V and 5 bases at J, with 19 bases in the middle. The CDR3 sequence is CASSIDVRRDSLTGELFF. CDR3 coding DNA: TGTGCCAGTAGTATAGATGTTCGTCGGGACTCCCTTACCGGGGAGCTGTTTTTT.

The chain links TRBV7-6 to TRBJ2-3; TRBD2 aligns across 8 bases. Germline-derived CDR1 and CDR2 are SGHVS and FNYEAQ. V lost 1 base, J lost 1 base, and 1 base stayed unmatched. The CDR3 runs 15 residues. The CDR3 reads CASSLGRGGTDTQYF. CDR3 DNA sequence: TGTGCCAGCAGCTTAGGGCGGGGGGGCACAGATACGCAGTATTTT. The complete variable domain, with remaining parts taken from reference TRBV7-6 and TRBJ2-3, reads GAGVSQSPRYKVTKRGQDVALRCDPISGHVSLYWYRQALGQGPEFLTYFNYEAQQDKSGLPNDRFSAERPEGSISTLTIQRTEQRDSAMYRCASSLGRGGTDTQYFGPGTRLTVL.

The chain's CDR3 is CASSQRGHSYEQYF. DNA of the CDR3: TGCGCCAGCAGCCAGAGGGGGCACTCCTACGAGCAGTACTTC. This chain links TRBV5-1 with TRBJ2-7; 7 bases map to TRBD1. Trimming took 4 bases from V and 0 from J; bases not matched to a gene: 4. Germline V gives CDR1 SGHRS, CDR2 YFSETQ. The CDR3 consists of 14 residues. Supplemented by reference TRBV5-1 and TRBJ2-7, the full variable domain reads KAGVTQTPRYLIKTRGQQVTLSCSPISGHRSVSWYQQTPGQGLQFLFEYFSETQRNKGNFPGRFSGRQFSNSRSEMNVSTLELGDSALYLCASSQRGHSYEQYFGPGTRLTVT.

This rearrangement joins TRBV15 to TRBJ1-3, with 7 bases that match TRBD1. Looked up from germline, CDR1 is LNHNV and CDR2 is YYDKDF (reference sequence). V shed 0 bases and J 0 bases; nucleotides not matched to a gene: 5. The CDR3 contains 17 residues. CDR3 nucleotides: TGTGCCACCAGCAGAGATCTACAGGGGACCTCTGGAAACACCATATATTTT. Translation: CATSRDLQGTSGNTIYF.

This clone was seen once. This chain connects TRBV4-3 to TRBJ2-7; D remains unclear. Per germline, CDR1 LGHNA and CDR2 YSLEER. This CDR3 has 13 amino acids. With 3 bases removed from V and 2 bases from J, the gap between germline ends came to 8 bases. The CDR3 DNA reads as TGCGCCAGCAGCCAGAACCCGACCTACGAGCAGTACTTC. Amino acids: CASSQNPTYEQYF.

The chain recombines TRBV9 with TRBJ2-5, with D possibly TRBD2 on 6 matching bases. The CDR3 length is 14 residues. V was shortened by 4 bases and J by 7 bases, with 17 bases between the two germline ends. CDR1 SGDLS and CDR2 YYNGEE come from the germline V gene. Here the CDR3 reads CASSLGRRGATQYF. CDR3 in DNA: TGTGCCAGCAGCCTTGGTCGGCGGGGTGCGACCCAGTACTTC.

The CDR3 here is CASSLEPRNTEAFF. CDR3 nucleotides: TGCGCCAGCAGCTTGGAACCGAGGAACACTGAAGCTTTCTTT. The V call is TRBV5-1, the J call TRBJ1-1; D remains unclear. V lost 0 bases and J 1 base, leaving 7 bases between the germline ends. The CDR3 consists of 14 residues. Germline V lookup: CDR1 SGHRS, CDR2 YFSETQ.

V usage is TRBV9 and J usage is TRBJ2-1, with TRBD2 matching 10 bases. The V segment lost 0 bases and the J segment 14 bases; nucleotides outside the gene matches: 8. This CDR3 comprises 14 residues. Germline V lookup: CDR1 SGDLS, CDR2 YYNGEE. The DNA of the CDR3 is TGTGCCAGCAGCGTAGCGGCTAGCGGGGGCGGCGAGTTCTTC. Protein: CASSVAASGGGEFF.

This clone was counted between two and nine times. J is TRBJ1-6 and V is TRBV6-1, with unresolved D. The CDR3 runs 13 residues. V lost 7 bases to trimming and J lost 5 bases, with 9 bases between them. Germline V lookup: CDR1 MNHNS, CDR2 SASEGT. The CDR3 reads CASNPGDNSPLHF. The CDR3 bases are TGTGCCAGCAATCCGGGCGATAATTCACCCCTCCACTTT.

In its sample, this clone was seen a few times. V usage is TRBV4-2 and J usage is TRBJ2-7; 7 bases are a match to TRBD1. The V gene end was trimmed by 3 bases and the J gene end by 3 bases; junction bases not matched to a gene: 8. The CDR3 totals 15 residues. The V gene's germline CDR1 is LGHNA and CDR2 YNFKEQ. The CDR3 nucleotides are TGTGCCAGCAGCCAGGCCTGGGACAGCGTCTACGAGCAGTACTTC. This gives the protein CASSQAWDSVYEQYF.

This clone appeared a single time. The chain employs TRBV5-8 and TRBJ2-3; 8 positions match TRBD2. J was trimmed by 4 bases and V by 2 bases; bases with no gene match: 6. Germline loops: CDR1 SGHTS, CDR2 YDEGEE. The CDR3 is made up of 15 amino acids. CDR3 sequence (DNA): TGTGCCAGCAGCTTCGGACTAGCAGCGGCAGATACGCAGTATTTT. Translating gives CASSFGLAAADTQYF.

The gene calls are TRBV19 and TRBJ1-5; TRBD1 might be the D (6 bases). CDR3 length: 15 residues. CDR1 LNHDA and CDR2 SQIVND come from the germline V gene (reference sequence). Deletions cut 7 bases from V and 5 bases from J, with 18 bases between. The chain's CDR3 is CASMSGQMLDQPQHF. The DNA for the CDR3 is TGTGCCAGTATGTCGGGACAAATGTTGGATCAGCCCCAGCATTTT.

The CDR3 loop reads CASSERTGGNGYTF. In DNA, the CDR3 is TGTGCCAGCAGCGAAAGGACAGGGGGTAATGGCTACACCTTC. The rearrangement uses TRBV5-4 and TRBJ1-2; the match to TRBD1 covers 10 bases. V was pared by 4 bases and J by 6 bases, with 6 bases of the junction left unmatched. The CDR3 runs to 14 residues. Germline assignment: CDR1 SGHNT and CDR2 YYREEE (reference sequence).

This clone is categorized as medium-sized. The V gene is TRBV2, the J gene TRBJ2-7; 9 bases align to TRBD1. V lost 7 bases and J lost 3; bases outside the gene matches: 1. CDR3 size: 12 residues. Germline V gene sequence: CDR1 SNHLY, CDR2 FYNNEI. CDR3 coding DNA: TGTGCCAGCAAGGACAGGGGCTACGAGCAGTACTTC. Translated, it gives CASKDRGYEQYF.

The CDR3 bases are TGTGCCAGCAGCTTGGGGTCGGAAGGAAATACGCAGTATTTT. Amino acid sequence: CASSLGSEGNTQYF. The chain recombines TRBV5-4 with TRBJ2-3; D not resolved. In germline, CDR1 is SGHNT, CDR2 YYREEE (reference sequence). There are 14 residues in the CDR3. V lost 0 bases, J lost 7 bases, and 12 bases lay in between.

About this clone: The germline gene is not matched at one end of the junction; a read error may be the cause. The chain recombines TRBV2 with TRBJ2-3; 11 bases align to TRBD2. This CDR3 has 16 amino acids. Germline V gives CDR1 SNHLY, CDR2 FYNNEI. In DNA form, the CDR3 reads TGTGCCAGCAGTGAAGCTAGCGGGGGGGCCACAAATACGCAGTATTTT. Amino acid sequence: CASSEASGGATNTQYF.

This rearrangement joins TRBV10-3 to TRBJ1-2; D is perhaps TRBD1 (5 bases). The ends were cut back, 8 bases at V and 2 bases at J, with 18 bases in the middle. The CDR3 has 15 amino acids. The V gene's germline CDR1 is ENHRY and CDR2 SYGVKD. The CDR3 is CAIALGTADNYGYTF. Here the CDR3 DNA reads TGTGCCATCGCCTTAGGGACGGCGGACAACTATGGCTACACCTTC.

V and J are TRBV5-4 and TRBJ1-1; D may be TRBD1 (5 bases). CDR3 length equals 15 residues. Trimming stripped 0 bases from V and 4 bases from J, with 13 bases between. CDR1 is SGHNT and CDR2 is YYREEE in the germline V gene (reference sequence). In DNA, the CDR3 is TGTGCCAGCAGCTTGGAATCAGGGTTCGGCACTGAAGCTTTCTTT. It encodes CASSLESGFGTEAFF.

This chain connects TRBV10-3 to TRBJ1-1; D is uncertain. The CDR3 has 13 residues. Per germline, CDR1 ENHRY and CDR2 SYGVKD. Trimming took 8 bases from V and 2 from J, leaving 12 bases between them. DNA for the CDR3: TGTGCCATCTCCAAGGGCCCAAACACTGAAGCTTTCTTT. This translates into CAISKGPNTEAFF.